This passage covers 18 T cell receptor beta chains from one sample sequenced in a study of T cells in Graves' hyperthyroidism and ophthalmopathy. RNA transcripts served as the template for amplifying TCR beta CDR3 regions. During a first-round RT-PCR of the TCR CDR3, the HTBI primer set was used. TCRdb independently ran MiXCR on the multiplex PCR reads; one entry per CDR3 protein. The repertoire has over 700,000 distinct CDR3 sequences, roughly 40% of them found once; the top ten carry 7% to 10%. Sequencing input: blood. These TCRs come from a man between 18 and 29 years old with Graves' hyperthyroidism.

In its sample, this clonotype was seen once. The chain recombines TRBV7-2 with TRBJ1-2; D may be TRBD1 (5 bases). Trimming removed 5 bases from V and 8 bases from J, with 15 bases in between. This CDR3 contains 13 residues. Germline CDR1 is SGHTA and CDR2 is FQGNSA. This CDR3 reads CASSRTGVWGYTF. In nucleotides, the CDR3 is TGTGCCAGCAGCCGAACGGGGGTATGGGGCTACACCTTC.

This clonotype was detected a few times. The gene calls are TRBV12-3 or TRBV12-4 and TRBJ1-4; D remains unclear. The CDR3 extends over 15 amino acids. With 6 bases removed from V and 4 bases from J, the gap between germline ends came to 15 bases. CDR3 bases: TGTGCCAGCAGCAAAAACACGGGGATTAATGAAAAACTGTTTTTT. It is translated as CASSKNTGINEKLFF.

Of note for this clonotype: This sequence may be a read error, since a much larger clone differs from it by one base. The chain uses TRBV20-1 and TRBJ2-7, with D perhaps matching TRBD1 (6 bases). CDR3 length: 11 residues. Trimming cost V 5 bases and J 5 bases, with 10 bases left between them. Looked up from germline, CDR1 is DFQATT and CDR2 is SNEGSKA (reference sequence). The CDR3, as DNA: TGCAGTGCTCCAGGGGACCACGAGCAGTACTTC. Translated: CSAPGDHEQYF.

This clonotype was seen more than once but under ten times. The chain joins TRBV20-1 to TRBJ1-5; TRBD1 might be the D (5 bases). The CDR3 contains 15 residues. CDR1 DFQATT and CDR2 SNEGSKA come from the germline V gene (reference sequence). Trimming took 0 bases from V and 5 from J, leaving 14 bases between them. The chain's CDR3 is CSARDRSQGYQPQHF. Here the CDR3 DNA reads TGCAGTGCTAGAGATCGAAGTCAGGGATATCAGCCCCAGCATTTT.

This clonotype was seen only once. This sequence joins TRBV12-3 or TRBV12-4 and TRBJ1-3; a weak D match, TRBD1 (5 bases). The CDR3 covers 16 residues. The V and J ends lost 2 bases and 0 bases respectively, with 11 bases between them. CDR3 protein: CASSLTGPHSGNTIYF. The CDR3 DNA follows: TGTGCCAGCAGTTTAACGGGGCCTCACTCTGGAAACACCATATATTTT.

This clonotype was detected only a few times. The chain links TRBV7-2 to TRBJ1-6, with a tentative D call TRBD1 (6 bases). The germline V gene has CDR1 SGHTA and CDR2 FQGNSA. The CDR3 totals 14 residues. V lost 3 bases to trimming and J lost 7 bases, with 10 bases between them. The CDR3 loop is CASSFGQRNSPLHF. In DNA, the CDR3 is TGTGCCAGCAGCTTCGGACAGAGGAATTCACCCCTCCACTTT.

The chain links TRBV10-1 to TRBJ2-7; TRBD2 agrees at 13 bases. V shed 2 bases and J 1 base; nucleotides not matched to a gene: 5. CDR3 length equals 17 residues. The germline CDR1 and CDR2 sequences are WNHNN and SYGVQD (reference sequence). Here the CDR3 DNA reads TGCGCCAGCAGTGAGAAGCCGGGACTAGCGGGATCCTACGAGCAGTACTTC. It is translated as CASSEKPGLAGSYEQYF.

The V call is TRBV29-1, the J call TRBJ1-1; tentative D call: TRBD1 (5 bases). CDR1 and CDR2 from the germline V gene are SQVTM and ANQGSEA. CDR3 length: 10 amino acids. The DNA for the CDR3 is TGCAGGGGGACGGACACTGAAGCTTTCTTT. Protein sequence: CRGTDTEAFF.

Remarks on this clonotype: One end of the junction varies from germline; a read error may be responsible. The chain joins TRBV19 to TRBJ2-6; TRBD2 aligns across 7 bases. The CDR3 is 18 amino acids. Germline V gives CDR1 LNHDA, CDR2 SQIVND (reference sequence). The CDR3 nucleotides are TGTGCCAGTAATATAAAGGAATGGGGAGGGACTGGGGCCAACGTCCTGACTTTC. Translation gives CASNIKEWGGTGANVLTF.

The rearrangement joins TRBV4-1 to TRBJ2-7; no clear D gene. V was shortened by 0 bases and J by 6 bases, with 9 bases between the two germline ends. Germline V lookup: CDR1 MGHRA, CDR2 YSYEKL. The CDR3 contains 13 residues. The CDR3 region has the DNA TGCGCCAGCAGCCAAGATATTCAAACCGAGCAGTACTTC. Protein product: CASSQDIQTEQYF.

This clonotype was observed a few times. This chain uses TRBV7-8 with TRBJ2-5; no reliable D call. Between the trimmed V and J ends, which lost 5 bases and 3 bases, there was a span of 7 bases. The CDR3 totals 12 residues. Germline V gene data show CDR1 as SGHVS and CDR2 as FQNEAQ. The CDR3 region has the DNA TGTGCCAGCAGCCACATAGAAGAGACCCAGTACTTC. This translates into CASSHIEETQYF.

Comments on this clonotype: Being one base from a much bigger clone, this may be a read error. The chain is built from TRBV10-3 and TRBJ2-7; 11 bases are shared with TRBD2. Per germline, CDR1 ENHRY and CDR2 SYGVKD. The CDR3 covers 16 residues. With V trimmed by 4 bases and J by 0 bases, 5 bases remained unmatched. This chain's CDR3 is CAISGGTSGLSYEQYF. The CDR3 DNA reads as TGTGCCATCAGTGGAGGGACTAGCGGACTCTCCTACGAGCAGTACTTC.

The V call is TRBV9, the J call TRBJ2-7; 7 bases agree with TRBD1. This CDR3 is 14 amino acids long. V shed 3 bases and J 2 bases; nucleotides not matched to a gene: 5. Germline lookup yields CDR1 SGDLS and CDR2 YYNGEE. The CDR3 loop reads CASSGARGTYEQYF. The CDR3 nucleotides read TGTGCCAGCAGCGGAGCCAGGGGGACCTACGAGCAGTACTTC.

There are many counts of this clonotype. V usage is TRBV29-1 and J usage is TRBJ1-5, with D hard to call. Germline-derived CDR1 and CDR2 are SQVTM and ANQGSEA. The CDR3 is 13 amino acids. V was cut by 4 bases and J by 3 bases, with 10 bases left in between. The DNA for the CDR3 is TGCAGCGTTGGGGCAGGCTACAATCAGCCCCAGCATTTT. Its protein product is CSVGAGYNQPQHF.

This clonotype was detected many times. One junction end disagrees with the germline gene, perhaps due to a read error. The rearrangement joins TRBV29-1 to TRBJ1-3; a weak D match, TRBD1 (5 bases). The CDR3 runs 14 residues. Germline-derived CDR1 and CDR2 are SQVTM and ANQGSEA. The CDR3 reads CSVEEGSAGNTIYF. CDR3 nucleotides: TGCAGCGTCGAAGAGGGGTCTGCTGGAAACACCATATATTTT.

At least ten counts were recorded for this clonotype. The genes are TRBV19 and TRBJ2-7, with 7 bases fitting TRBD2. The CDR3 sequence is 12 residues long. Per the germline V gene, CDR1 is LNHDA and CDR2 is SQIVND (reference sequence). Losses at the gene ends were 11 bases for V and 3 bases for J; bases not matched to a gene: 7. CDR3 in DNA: TGTGCCGCGAGACTAGCTGGCTACGAGCAGTACTTC. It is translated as CAARLAGYEQYF.

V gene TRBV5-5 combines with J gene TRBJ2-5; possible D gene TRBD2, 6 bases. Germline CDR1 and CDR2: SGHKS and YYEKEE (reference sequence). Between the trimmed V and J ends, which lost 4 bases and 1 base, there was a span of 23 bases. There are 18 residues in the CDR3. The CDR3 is CASSPREVGTGSQETQYF. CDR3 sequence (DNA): TGTGCCAGCAGCCCTAGGGAGGTAGGGACTGGCTCCCAAGAGACCCAGTACTTC.

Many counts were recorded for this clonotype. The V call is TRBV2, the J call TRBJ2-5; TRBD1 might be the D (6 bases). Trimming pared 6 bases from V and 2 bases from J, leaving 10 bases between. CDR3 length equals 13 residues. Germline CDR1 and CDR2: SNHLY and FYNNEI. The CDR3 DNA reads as TGTGCCAGCAGGTTAACAGGGCAAGAGACCCAGTACTTC. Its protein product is CASRLTGQETQYF.